Included here is one T cell receptor beta chain sequence, with context. What it binds is unknown. Assay used: immunoSEQ multiplex PCR; TCRdb lists only in-frame clones, some missing. The sample comprises roughly 260,000 clones, around 87% of which are singletons, and around 3% rests with the top ten. The data were obtained in a study of cytomegalovirus exposure and HLA in healthy donors. The wider study: Later, an analysis reported that the 110 or so validation repertoires had used the same platform as the approximately 680 first-cohort repertoires. Overall study findings and caveats: There were a few CMV-associated chains whose specificity for CMV antigens was confirmed in vitro.

The CDR3 spans 15 residues. V shed 6 bases and J shed 2 bases, with 16 bases lying between them. The V gene's germline CDR1 is SGHNT and CDR2 YENEEA. The clonotype was recovered from a man younger than 35 in good health and CMV-seronegative. The sequenced sample was PBMCs. The genes are TRBV11-3 and TRBJ2-5, with D possibly being TRBD2 (6 bases). This CDR3 reads CASSLGGTVQETQYF. CDR3 coding DNA: TGTGCCAGCAGTCTTGGAGGGACGGTGCAAGAGACCCAGTACTTC.